This T cell receptor (beta chain) derives from a study of T cells in Graves' hyperthyroidism and ophthalmopathy. The table lists this clonotype with many counts. The antigen remains unidentified. Amplified regions were TCR beta CDR3 sequences from RNA transcripts. HTBI primers were employed in a first-round RT-PCR of the TCR CDR3. TCRdb processed the multiplex PCR reads anew with MiXCR; each CDR3 protein has one entry. The data hold around 250,000 distinct CDR3 sequences, with about a sixth observed a single time. The V gene lost 7 bases and the J gene lost 1 base, with 5 bases spanning the gap. CDR3 length: 11 amino acids. The study's findings and limits: Appearing also in blood were most of the thyroid clonotypes expanded above 0.001.

Sample: blood. The sequence came from a woman under 30 with Graves' ophthalmopathy. The chain combines TRBV12-3 or TRBV12-4 with TRBJ2-7; no clear D gene. CDR3 DNA sequence: TGTGCCAGCACTGGTTCCTACGAGCAGTACTTC. It translates to CASTGSYEQYF.